The next 20 T cell receptor beta chains were all read from a single sample in a study of blood T cell repertoires in COVID-19. Sequencing used immunoSEQ multiplex PCR; TCRdb keeps in-frame clones, though not all of them. The sample lists under 85,000 clones, more than 60% seen once, with 28% in the top ten. The sample taken for sequencing was peripheral blood. These receptors were taken from a woman over 75 with active or convalescent COVID-19.

CDR3: CSASRSPFEQYF. The CDR3 region has the DNA TGCAGTGCTAGTCGGTCGCCCTTCGAGCAGTACTTC. V gene TRBV20-1 combines with J gene TRBJ2-7; D is unresolved. V gave up 3 bases and J gave up 6 bases, with 12 bases separating them. From germline, CDR1 is DFQATT and CDR2 SNEGSKA (reference sequence). CDR3 size: 12 residues.

The rearrangement joins TRBV9 to TRBJ2-5; 13 bases align to TRBD2. In germline, CDR1 is SGDLS, CDR2 YYNGEE. CDR3 length equals 18 residues. The V segment lost 0 bases and the J segment 5 bases; nucleotides outside the gene matches: 10. The CDR3 region has the DNA TGTGCCAGCAGCGTAGGGACTAGCGGGGGCCCGGTGCTCGAGACCCAGTACTTC. Protein: CASSVGTSGGPVLETQYF.

Comment on this clone: One junction end does not reproduce the germline sequence, and a read error may be involved. The gene calls are TRBV7-7 and TRBJ2-1, with a tentative D call TRBD2 (6 bases). The germline V gene encodes CDR1 SSHAT and CDR2 FNYEAQ (reference sequence). The CDR3 runs 15 residues. The CDR3 bases are TGTGCTAGCAGCTTATCACTAGCTTTCTACGATGAGCAGTTCTTC. Its protein product is CASSLSLAFYDEQFF.

This clone showed up just once. The chain recombines TRBV2 with TRBJ1-5; no definite D call. This CDR3 has 15 residues. Germline CDR1 is SNHLY and CDR2 is FYNNEI. The V end was cut by 4 bases, the J end by 8 bases, with 18 bases between. The CDR3 loop reads CASSGREHGSKPQHF. The CDR3, as DNA: TGTGCCAGCAGTGGCAGAGAACATGGGAGCAAGCCCCAGCATTTT.

The V gene is TRBV29-1, the J gene TRBJ1-1; the D is unclear. The CDR3 has 12 amino acids. Germline lookup yields CDR1 SQVTM and CDR2 ANQGSEA. With 5 bases removed from V and 2 bases from J, the gap between germline ends came to 9 bases. The CDR3 region has the DNA TGCAGCGTTTACGGAGGAAACACTGAAGCTTTCTTT. Translated, it gives CSVYGGNTEAFF.

J is TRBJ2-3 and V is TRBV9; D possibly corresponds to TRBD1 (6 bases). There are 17 residues in the CDR3. The V gene's germline CDR1 is SGDLS and CDR2 YYNGEE. V dropped 0 bases and J dropped 6 bases, with 20 bases sitting between them. The CDR3 sequence: CASSVAPTAPGQDTQYF. The CDR3 coding sequence is TGTGCCAGCAGCGTAGCACCGACAGCTCCAGGACAGGATACGCAGTATTTT.

CDR3 sequence: CASVAQGCTGELFF. CDR3 nucleotide sequence: TGTGCCAGCGTCGCGCAGGGGTGTACCGGGGAGCTGTTTTTT. The chain recombines TRBV21-1 with TRBJ2-2; the table's TRBD1 call for D was not verified on the DNA. TRBV21-1 is reported as a pseudogene. The CDR3 extends over 14 amino acids.

The rearrangement joins TRBV18 to TRBJ2-3; TRBD1 matches at 7 bases. The J segment lost 3 bases and the V segment lost 5 bases, leaving 2 bases of the junction unmatched. Germline values: CDR1 KGHSH, CDR2 LQKENI. CDR3 length: 13 amino acids. CDR3 region: CASSSQGTDTQYF. The CDR3 DNA is TGTGCCAGCTCATCACAGGGGACAGATACGCAGTATTTT.

The chain is built from TRBV5-1 and TRBJ2-3; 11 bases line up with TRBD1. With V trimmed by 0 bases and J by 1 base, 4 bases remained unmatched. Germline V gives CDR1 SGHRS, CDR2 YFSETQ. This CDR3 contains 17 residues. CDR3 in amino acids: CASSLEGTGGGTDTQYF. The CDR3 DNA sequence: TGCGCCAGCAGCTTGGAAGGGACAGGGGGTGGCACAGATACGCAGTATTTT.

This chain joins TRBV18 and TRBJ2-3, with 8 bases identical to TRBD1. There are 20 residues in the CDR3. Germline lookup yields CDR1 KGHSH and CDR2 LQKENI. V dropped 2 bases and J dropped 2; count of bases not matched to a gene: 18. In DNA form, the CDR3 reads TGTGCCAGCTCACCATACGTATCAGGGGGCGCCCCCCCACACACAGATACGCAGTATTTT. The encoded protein is CASSPYVSGGAPPHTDTQYF.

CDR3 nucleotides: TGTGCCAGCAGCGACATAGCGGGGGATTTGGTCTACAATGAGCAGTTCTTC. Protein sequence: CASSDIAGDLVYNEQFF. The rearrangement links TRBV7-9 to TRBJ2-1, with 9 bases fitting TRBD2. CDR3 length: 17 amino acids. In germline, CDR1 is SEHNR, CDR2 FQNEAQ (reference sequence). V lost 5 bases and J lost 3; bases outside the gene matches: 11.

The sample holds one count of this clone. The chain employs TRBV6-5 and TRBJ1-2; 7 bases agree with TRBD1. CDR1 is MNHEY and CDR2 is SVGAGI in the germline V gene. V was pared by 6 bases and J by 5 bases, with 3 bases of the junction left unmatched. The CDR3 has 12 amino acids. CDR3 loop: CASRSTGYGYTF. In DNA form, the CDR3 reads TGTGCCAGCAGGTCGACAGGGTATGGCTACACCTTC.

This chain uses TRBV7-6 with TRBJ1-4, with D unclear. Trimming took 1 base from V and 0 from J, leaving 6 bases between them. CDR1 is SGHVS, CDR2 FNYEAQ, per germline. The CDR3 loop spans 15 amino acids. The DNA of the CDR3 is TGTGCCAGCAGCTTAGGCCAGGCAACTAATGAAAAACTGTTTTTT. This codes for CASSLGQATNEKLFF.

This chain uses TRBV6-6 with TRBJ1-2, with a tentative D call TRBD1 (5 bases). V dropped 5 bases and J dropped 7 bases, with 17 bases sitting between them. Germline-derived CDR1 and CDR2 are MNHNY and SVGAGI (reference sequence). The CDR3 sequence is 14 residues long. For the CDR3, the DNA is TGTGCCAGCAGTCCAGGGATTGGGGTTGGTGGCTACACCTTC. Translated: CASSPGIGVGGYTF.

The V call is TRBV9, the J call TRBJ1-4, with a tentative D call TRBD1 (6 bases). The CDR3 spans 16 residues. Germline V CDR1 and CDR2: SGDLS, YYNGEE. V was cut by 3 bases and J by 3 bases, with 15 bases left in between. In DNA, the CDR3 is TGTGCCAGCAGCGAGGGGGAGGGGTGGGCTAATGAAAAACTGTTTTTT. Residues: CASSEGEGWANEKLFF.

The J gene is TRBJ2-3, the V gene TRBV18; 11 bases align to TRBD2. CDR3 length: 16 amino acids. V shed 2 bases, J shed 4 bases, and the junction held 5 bases outside the gene matches. Germline V gene lookup returns CDR1 KGHSH and CDR2 LQKENI. The CDR3 loop reads CASSPENSGGADTQYF. CDR3 nucleotides: TGTGCCAGCTCACCAGAAAATAGCGGGGGGGCAGATACGCAGTATTTT.

This rearrangement joins TRBV7-9 to TRBJ1-2; D is possibly TRBD1 (6 bases). The CDR3 is 14 amino acids. Trimming removed 5 bases from V and 4 bases from J, with 14 bases in between. Germline lookup yields CDR1 SEHNR and CDR2 FQNEAQ (reference sequence). CDR3 coding DNA: TGTGCCAGCAGCGCGAACAGGGAACCCTATGGCTACACCTTC. Translated, it gives CASSANREPYGYTF.

The chain combines TRBV5-5 with TRBJ2-3, with TRBD1 as a possible D gene (6 bases). This CDR3 comprises 18 residues. V lost 4 bases and J 1 base, leaving 22 bases between the germline ends. Per the germline V gene, CDR1 is SGHKS and CDR2 is YYEKEE (reference sequence). This chain's CDR3 is CASSPARQAALGTDTQYF. CDR3 DNA sequence: TGTGCCAGCAGCCCCGCCCGACAGGCCGCCTTGGGCACAGATACGCAGTATTTT.

This clone has a handful of counts. The V call is TRBV28, the J call TRBJ1-2; a weak D match, TRBD1 (5 bases). CDR1 and CDR2 from the germline V gene are MDHEN and SYDVKM. This CDR3 region has 16 residues. Trimming stripped 6 bases from V and 0 bases from J, with 17 bases between. The CDR3 protein is CASSPAWDLANYGYTF. The CDR3 DNA sequence: TGTGCCAGCAGCCCTGCGTGGGACTTAGCTAACTATGGCTACACCTTC.

This chain uses TRBV7-8 with TRBJ2-1; a possible D gene is TRBD2 (6 bases). The CDR3 has 15 amino acids. Between the trimmed V and J ends, which lost 3 bases and 4 bases, there was a span of 13 bases. Germline CDR1 is SGHVS and CDR2 is FQNEAQ. Here the CDR3 reads CASSLGRTIYNEQFF. The CDR3 DNA sequence: TGTGCCAGCAGCTTGGGTCGGACTATATACAATGAGCAGTTCTTC.